These T cell receptor beta chains were read from a single sample in a study of response to subunit inactivated influenza vaccine. Via MiXCR, TCRdb re-called the RT-PCR reads, giving one row per CDR3 protein. The sample gives a few hundred thousand distinct CDR3 sequences, 14% of which show up once; approximately 10% is in the top ten. Sequenced here: PBMCs from blood, sampled 12 days after vaccination. These receptors all come from a man in his fifties who received an inactivated influenza vaccine. The CDR3 runs from the conserved cysteine through the conserved F or W. Each record gives: J gene, D gene, clone size, V gene, CDR3 DNA, CDR3 protein. D genes are given only for firm matches. Not every row has a clone size; where given, it reads once, few, many or a size class.

j_call: TRBJ2-2
d_call: -
clone_size: -
v_call: TRBV5-5
cdr3_nt: TGTGCCAGCAGCTTCATAACAGCGAACACCGGGGAGCTGTTTTTT
cdr3_aa: CASSFITANTGELFF

j_call: TRBJ2-3
d_call: -
clone_size: few
v_call: TRBV10-1
cdr3_nt: TGCGCCAGCAGGTCCAACGCGGGGCAGGGTACGCAGTATTTT
cdr3_aa: CASRSNAGQGTQYF

j_call: TRBJ2-3
d_call: -
clone_size: -
v_call: TRBV7-9
cdr3_nt: TGTGCCAGCAGCTTAGGGACAGAGTTTACAGATACGCAGTATTTT
cdr3_aa: CASSLGTEFTDTQYF

j_call: TRBJ2-5
d_call: -
clone_size: -
v_call: TRBV20-1
cdr3_nt: TGCAGTGCCTTGGGACCCGGGGAGACCCAGTACTTC
cdr3_aa: CSALGPGETQYF

j_call: TRBJ2-3
d_call: TRBD2
clone_size: -
v_call: TRBV7-6
cdr3_nt: TGTGCCAGCCAGCCTCGAGTTAGCGGGGCCACAGATACGCAGTATTTT
cdr3_aa: CASQPRVSGATDTQYF

j_call: TRBJ1-1
d_call: -
clone_size: few
v_call: TRBV4-1
cdr3_nt: TGCGCCAGCAGCCACCCCAGAGGGAACACTGAAGCTTTCTTT
cdr3_aa: CASSHPRGNTEAFF

j_call: TRBJ2-1
d_call: TRBD1
clone_size: -
v_call: TRBV7-2
cdr3_nt: TGTGCCAGCAGCTTCGACAGGGGGCGCTTTAATGAGCAGTTCTTC
cdr3_aa: CASSFDRGRFNEQFF

j_call: TRBJ2-1
d_call: -
clone_size: -
v_call: TRBV11-2
cdr3_nt: TGTGCCAGCAGCTTCGCGCTAGCGAGCAATGAGCAGTTCTTC
cdr3_aa: CASSFALASNEQFF

j_call: TRBJ2-1
d_call: -
clone_size: few
v_call: TRBV12-3/TRBV12-4
cdr3_nt: TGTGCCAGCAGGGACCCGCCCCACAATGAGCAGTTCTTC
cdr3_aa: CASRDPPHNEQFF

j_call: TRBJ1-2
d_call: -
clone_size: -
v_call: TRBV6-1
cdr3_nt: TGTGCCAGCAGTCCCTCAGGGGTAGGGGTGTATGGCTACACCTTC
cdr3_aa: CASSPSGVGVYGYTF

j_call: TRBJ1-3
d_call: -
clone_size: few
v_call: TRBV4-1
cdr3_nt: TGCGCCAGCAGCCAAGACCCCGCAGGGTCGGGAAACACCATATATTTT
cdr3_aa: CASSQDPAGSGNTIYF

j_call: TRBJ2-5
d_call: TRBD1
clone_size: -
v_call: TRBV28
cdr3_nt: TGTGCCAGCAGTTTATCGTCAGGGGGTGGGGAGACCCAGTACTTC
cdr3_aa: CASSLSSGGGETQYF

j_call: TRBJ2-2
d_call: -
clone_size: -
v_call: TRBV28
cdr3_nt: TGTGCCAGCAGCCCCCTAACGCCCGGGGAGCTGTTTTTT
cdr3_aa: CASSPLTPGELFF

j_call: TRBJ2-3
d_call: -
clone_size: -
v_call: TRBV20-1
cdr3_nt: TGCAGTGCTAGAGATAAACGCCCCTGGGGTAGCACAGATACGCAGTATTTT
cdr3_aa: CSARDKRPWGSTDTQYF

j_call: TRBJ2-1
d_call: -
clone_size: -
v_call: TRBV5-1
cdr3_nt: TGCGCCAGCAGCCGGGATGGGGGACCTTACAATGAGCAGTTCTTC
cdr3_aa: CASSRDGGPYNEQFF

j_call: TRBJ2-7
d_call: -
clone_size: many
v_call: TRBV5-6
cdr3_nt: TGTGCCAGCAGCTTGAGACAGGGAGGTGCCTACGAGCAGTACTTC
cdr3_aa: CASSLRQGGAYEQYF

j_call: TRBJ1-1
d_call: -
clone_size: many
v_call: TRBV3-1
cdr3_nt: TGTGCCAGCAGCCAAGCATCGTCAACTGAAGCTTTCTTT
cdr3_aa: CASSQASSTEAFF

j_call: TRBJ2-7
d_call: -
clone_size: -
v_call: TRBV7-8
cdr3_nt: TGTGCCAGCCAGTTGGCAGGCTTCTACGAGCAGTACTTC
cdr3_aa: CASQLAGFYEQYF

j_call: TRBJ1-1
d_call: TRBD1
clone_size: -
v_call: TRBV15
cdr3_nt: TGTGCCACTGGGATTGGGACAGGTAACACTGAAGCTTTCTTT
cdr3_aa: CATGIGTGNTEAFF

j_call: TRBJ1-2
d_call: -
clone_size: few
v_call: TRBV29-1
cdr3_nt: TGCAGCGTTGTTGGACCATCTTATGGCTACACCTTC
cdr3_aa: CSVVGPSYGYTF

j_call: TRBJ1-5
d_call: -
clone_size: -
v_call: TRBV15
cdr3_nt: TGTGCCACCAGCACACGGGATTATGGTCAGCCCCAGCATTTT
cdr3_aa: CATSTRDYGQPQHF

j_call: TRBJ2-7
d_call: -
clone_size: few
v_call: TRBV6-1
cdr3_nt: TGTGCCAGCAACCCCGGGATAGGGGGCTACGAGCAGTACTTC
cdr3_aa: CASNPGIGGYEQYF

j_call: TRBJ2-7
d_call: -
clone_size: -
v_call: TRBV20-1
cdr3_nt: TGCAGTGCTAGAGGAGCGGGCGCCTACGAGCAGTACTTC
cdr3_aa: CSARGAGAYEQYF

j_call: TRBJ1-4
d_call: -
clone_size: -
v_call: TRBV18
cdr3_nt: TGTGCCAGCTCACCACCGGGCAGGGGAAACCATGCACTGTTTTTT
cdr3_aa: CASSPPGRGNHALFF

j_call: TRBJ1-2
d_call: -
clone_size: many
v_call: TRBV27
cdr3_nt: TGTGCCAGCAGTTTATCAGGAGATGGCTACACCTTC
cdr3_aa: CASSLSGDGYTF

j_call: TRBJ2-1
d_call: TRBD1
clone_size: -
v_call: TRBV5-1
cdr3_nt: TGCGCCAGCAGCGGCCGGACAGGGGCGGGAAATGAGCAGTTCTTC
cdr3_aa: CASSGRTGAGNEQFF

j_call: TRBJ2-7
d_call: TRBD1
clone_size: few
v_call: TRBV6-1
cdr3_nt: TGTGCCAGCAGCCAGAAAAGGACAGGGGGGGAGCAGTACTTC
cdr3_aa: CASSQKRTGGEQYF

j_call: TRBJ2-1
d_call: TRBD2
clone_size: few
v_call: TRBV10-3
cdr3_nt: TGTGCCATCAGTGACCCGGGAGGGCCTGGCAATGAGCAGTTCTTC
cdr3_aa: CAISDPGGPGNEQFF

j_call: TRBJ2-5
d_call: -
clone_size: many
v_call: TRBV7-6
cdr3_nt: TGTGCCAGCAGCTCGACTAGGCAAGAGACCCAGTACTTC
cdr3_aa: CASSSTRQETQYF

j_call: TRBJ1-1
d_call: TRBD1
clone_size: -
v_call: TRBV25-1
cdr3_nt: TGTGCCAGCAGGAACAGGGGAACGAACACTGAAGCTTTCTTT
cdr3_aa: CASRNRGTNTEAFF

j_call: TRBJ1-1
d_call: -
clone_size: -
v_call: TRBV23-1
cdr3_nt: TGCGCCAGCAGTCAACCCTCGCCCCATGAAGCTTTCTTT
cdr3_aa: CASSQPSPHEAFF

j_call: TRBJ1-1
d_call: -
clone_size: -
v_call: TRBV7-9
cdr3_nt: TGTGCCAGTAAGCTAGGGTCGAACACTGAAGCTTTCTTT
cdr3_aa: CASKLGSNTEAFF

j_call: TRBJ1-1
d_call: -
clone_size: many
v_call: TRBV6-5
cdr3_nt: TGTGCCAGCAGTTACAGCGGGGGCGAAGCTTTCTTT
cdr3_aa: CASSYSGGEAFF

j_call: TRBJ2-2
d_call: -
clone_size: -
v_call: TRBV15
cdr3_nt: TGTGCCACCATGAGGACGGGGATGGACGGGGAGCTGTTTTTT
cdr3_aa: CATMRTGMDGELFF

j_call: TRBJ1-5
d_call: -
clone_size: -
v_call: TRBV18
cdr3_nt: TGTGCCAGCTCCACAGCAGCAGGGAATCAGCCCCAGCATTTT
cdr3_aa: CASSTAAGNQPQHF

j_call: TRBJ1-4
d_call: -
clone_size: many
v_call: TRBV4-3
cdr3_nt: TGCGCCAGCAGCCAAGATGGAGGGACGGAAACCGAAAAACTGTTTTTT
cdr3_aa: CASSQDGGTETEKLFF

j_call: TRBJ1-6
d_call: -
clone_size: -
v_call: TRBV7-2
cdr3_nt: TGTGCCAGCAGCTTATGGGAGGGTCACAATTCACCCCTCCACTTT
cdr3_aa: CASSLWEGHNSPLHF

j_call: TRBJ2-2
d_call: TRBD1
clone_size: few
v_call: TRBV24-1
cdr3_nt: TGTGCCACCAGTGACCCGGGACAGGGGACCACCGGGGAGCTGTTTTTT
cdr3_aa: CATSDPGQGTTGELFF

j_call: TRBJ1-1
d_call: -
clone_size: once
v_call: TRBV6-6
cdr3_nt: TGTGCGAGCACCTTTGGTAACTCTGAAGCTTTCTTT
cdr3_aa: CASTFGNSEAFF

j_call: TRBJ2-7
d_call: -
clone_size: few
v_call: TRBV4-3
cdr3_nt: TGCGCCAGCAGCCAAAACCCCTGGGGGGTCTACGAGCAGTACTTC
cdr3_aa: CASSQNPWGVYEQYF

j_call: TRBJ2-5
d_call: -
clone_size: many
v_call: TRBV6-1
cdr3_nt: TGTGCCGCCCGGCGGACTCTCCAAGAGACCCAGTACTTC
cdr3_aa: CAARRTLQETQYF

j_call: TRBJ1-6
d_call: -
clone_size: -
v_call: TRBV7-9
cdr3_nt: TGTGCCAGCAGCTTAAGGGGGGGGGTATCACCCCTCCACTTT
cdr3_aa: CASSLRGGVSPLHF

j_call: TRBJ1-3
d_call: -
clone_size: few
v_call: TRBV5-4
cdr3_nt: TGTGCCAGCAGCTTGGATAGGGGACACACCATATATTTT
cdr3_aa: CASSLDRGHTIYF

j_call: TRBJ1-4
d_call: -
clone_size: few
v_call: TRBV5-1
cdr3_nt: TGCGCCAGCAGCAAGGAACCCGGGGGGGCCCTTAATGAAAAACTGTTTTTT
cdr3_aa: CASSKEPGGALNEKLFF

j_call: TRBJ2-3
d_call: -
clone_size: -
v_call: TRBV4-3
cdr3_nt: TGCGCCAGCAGCCAAGTAAAGGGGGTTACAGATACGCAGTATTTT
cdr3_aa: CASSQVKGVTDTQYF

j_call: TRBJ2-5
d_call: TRBD2
clone_size: few
v_call: TRBV4-2
cdr3_nt: TGTGCCAGCACTAGGACCTGGCTAGCGGGGGCAAACCAAGAGACCCAGTACTTC
cdr3_aa: CASTRTWLAGANQETQYF

j_call: TRBJ1-2
d_call: -
clone_size: many
v_call: TRBV29-1
cdr3_nt: TGCAGCGTTGATCTGGGGGCTAAACGTGGCTACACCTTC
cdr3_aa: CSVDLGAKRGYTF

j_call: TRBJ2-7
d_call: TRBD1
clone_size: -
v_call: TRBV30
cdr3_nt: TGTGCCTGGGGACCCGGGACAGAAAATTACGAGCAGTACTTC
cdr3_aa: CAWGPGTENYEQYF

j_call: TRBJ1-2
d_call: TRBD1
clone_size: many
v_call: TRBV10-3
cdr3_nt: TGTGCCATCAGTGACAACAGGGGGACCTCCCACTATGGCTACACCTTC
cdr3_aa: CAISDNRGTSHYGYTF

j_call: TRBJ2-3
d_call: TRBD2
clone_size: -
v_call: TRBV6-5
cdr3_nt: TGTGCCAGCAGTTCCCTCCTAGCGGGGGTGGTAGATACGCAGTATTTT
cdr3_aa: CASSSLLAGVVDTQYF

j_call: TRBJ2-3
d_call: TRBD2
clone_size: few
v_call: TRBV7-2
cdr3_nt: TGTGCCAGCACTTTGTACGGGGGGGCGGGCACAGATACGCAGTATTTT
cdr3_aa: CASTLYGGAGTDTQYF

j_call: TRBJ2-5
d_call: -
clone_size: -
v_call: TRBV9
cdr3_nt: TGTGCCAGCAGCAAAGGGACGGTCCAAGAGACCCAGTACTTC
cdr3_aa: CASSKGTVQETQYF

j_call: TRBJ2-1
d_call: TRBD2
clone_size: -
v_call: TRBV4-2
cdr3_nt: TGTGCCAGCAGCCAAGTTAGTGGCGGGGGGGACAATGAGCAGTTCTTC
cdr3_aa: CASSQVSGGGDNEQFF

j_call: TRBJ2-1
d_call: TRBD2
clone_size: few
v_call: TRBV10-3
cdr3_nt: TGTGCCATCGGTCACGGGGGGACTACAAGTAATGAGCAGTTCTTC
cdr3_aa: CAIGHGGTTSNEQFF

j_call: TRBJ1-1
d_call: -
clone_size: few
v_call: TRBV20-1
cdr3_nt: TGCAGTGCTAGAGTGAGGGGGACGGGGAACACTGAAGCTTTCTTT
cdr3_aa: CSARVRGTGNTEAFF

j_call: TRBJ1-2
d_call: -
clone_size: few
v_call: TRBV11-2
cdr3_nt: TGTGCCAGCAGCTTAGATGGGGTCGGGGGCAGAAACTATGGCTACACCTTC
cdr3_aa: CASSLDGVGGRNYGYTF